What follows are 32 T cell receptor beta chains derived from one specimen sequenced in a study of T-cell reconstitution after alpha-beta-depleted transplantation in children. Researchers prepared the TCRbeta library using unique molecular identifiers, the study reports. TCRdb used MiXCR to reprocess the PCR reads, holding one entry per CDR3 protein. The top ten clones hold 28% of a sample with over 200,000 distinct CDR3 sequences, roughly a tenth of them seen once. The source material was PBMCs, sampled before TCRalphabeta/CD19-depleted stem cell transplant. These TCRs come from a child less than two years old with acute myeloid leukemia, due to receive a stem cell transplant.

Ten or more counts support this clonotype. This chain connects TRBV9 to TRBJ2-1; D may be TRBD2 (5 bases). The CDR3 covers 16 residues. In germline, CDR1 is SGDLS, CDR2 YYNGEE. Between the trimmed V and J ends, which lost 7 bases and 4 bases, there was a span of 21 bases. CDR3 sequence reads: CASCPGTLPFYNEQFF. The CDR3 DNA reads TGTGCCAGCTGTCCGGGAACCTTGCCTTTTTACAATGAGCAGTTCTTC.

In this sample, this clonotype turned up many times. The gene calls are TRBV20-1 and TRBJ2-1; D possibly corresponds to TRBD2 (6 bases). CDR1 DFQATT and CDR2 SNEGSKA come from the germline V gene (reference sequence). The CDR3 spans 14 residues. The V end was cut by 1 base, the J end by 7 bases, with 14 bases between. This chain's CDR3 is CSARGPAGGNEQFF. CDR3 bases: TGCAGTGCTAGAGGGCCCGCTGGAGGGAATGAGCAGTTCTTC.

Remarks on this clonotype: This could be a read error, since a much larger clone is one nucleotide away. The chain recombines TRBV5-1 with TRBJ2-3; D gene ambiguous. Germline V lookup: CDR1 SGHRS, CDR2 YFSETQ. This CDR3 contains 14 residues. The CDR3 DNA reads as TGCGCCAACAGCTTGCAAATTAGCACAGATACGCAGTATTTT. It specifies CANSLQISTDTQYF.

This clonotype was recorded at least ten times. V usage is TRBV27 and J usage is TRBJ2-1; 12 nucleotides align to TRBD2. V lost 5 bases to trimming and J lost 5 bases; unmatched junction nucleotides: 4. The germline CDR1 and CDR2 sequences are MNHEY and SMNVEV (reference sequence). The CDR3 loop spans 15 amino acids. The CDR3 DNA is TGTGCCAGCAGTCTAACTAGCGGGGGGAACAATGAGCAGTTCTTC. Protein product: CASSLTSGGNNEQFF.

This clonotype has a count of ten or more. The rearrangement links TRBV7-6 to TRBJ2-1; tentative D call: TRBD2 (5 bases). Germline V gives CDR1 SGHVS, CDR2 FNYEAQ. Trimming pared 3 bases from V and 3 bases from J, leaving 9 bases between. This CDR3 spans 14 amino acids. The CDR3 DNA follows: TGTGCCAGCAGCTTGAGCGGAGACTACAATGAGCAGTTCTTC. Protein: CASSLSGDYNEQFF.

As for this clonotype: Being one base from a much bigger clone, this may be a read error. CDR3 DNA: TGTGCCATCAGTGGTGCACAGGGGGCTATTGAAAAACTGTTTTTT. This gives the protein CAISGAQGAIEKLFF. The chain is built from TRBV10-3 and TRBJ1-4, with 9 bases matching TRBD1. Germline lookup yields CDR1 ENHRY and CDR2 SYGVKD. This CDR3 has 15 residues. V gave up 4 bases and J gave up 7 bases; unmatched junction bases: 7.

This clonotype was counted many times. The chain is built from TRBV28 and TRBJ1-3; a weak D match, TRBD1 (5 bases). Trimming pared 9 bases from V and 0 bases from J, leaving 12 bases between. This CDR3 is 14 amino acids long. CDR1 and CDR2 from the germline V gene are MDHEN and SYDVKM. CDR3 residues: CASCLGTSGNTIYF. Here the CDR3 DNA reads TGTGCCAGTTGCCTAGGGACCTCTGGAAACACCATATATTTT.

This clonotype has at least ten counts. This sequence joins TRBV20-1 and TRBJ2-2; the match to TRBD1 covers 8 bases. V lost 1 base and J lost 5; bases outside the gene matches: 6. Germline-derived CDR1 and CDR2 are DFQATT and SNEGSKA (reference sequence). The CDR3 spans 15 residues. The CDR3 coding sequence is TGCAGTGCTAGAGTCCGCGGGACAGGAACCGGGGAGCTGTTTTTT. As protein: CSARVRGTGTGELFF.

This clonotype was found many times. This chain joins TRBV25-1 and TRBJ2-3; the match to TRBD2 covers 8 bases. Germline V gives CDR1 MGHDK, CDR2 SYGVNS. The CDR3 loop spans 15 amino acids. V gave up 4 bases and J gave up 1 base; unmatched junction bases: 4. CDR3 loop: CASSVSGIGTDTQYF. CDR3 bases: TGTGCCAGCAGTGTTAGCGGGATTGGCACAGATACGCAGTATTTT.

This clonotype was seen only a few times. The chain joins TRBV4-2 to TRBJ2-2, with 12 bases that match TRBD2. The CDR3 consists of 17 residues. Germline V gene data show CDR1 as LGHNA and CDR2 as YNFKEQ. V trimming: 2 bases; J trimming: 7 bases; junction bases outside the gene matches: 8. The CDR3 here is CASSQSASGRAGGELFF. Here the CDR3 DNA reads TGTGCCAGCAGCCAAAGTGCTAGCGGGAGGGCCGGCGGGGAGCTGTTTTTT.

This clonotype was counted ten times or more. The rearrangement links TRBV6-1 to TRBJ1-5; the D is unclear. The ends were cut back, 3 bases at V and 0 bases at J, with 9 bases in the middle. The CDR3 is made up of 15 amino acids. Germline CDR1 is MNHNS and CDR2 is SASEGT. The CDR3 nucleotides are TGTGCCAGCAGTGACTACAACTATAGCAATCAGCCCCAGCATTTT. Its translation is CASSDYNYSNQPQHF.

The sample holds many counts of this clonotype. V usage is TRBV15 and J usage is TRBJ1-5, with 9 bases aligning to TRBD1. V shed 0 bases, J shed 5 bases, and the junction held 8 bases outside the gene matches. The CDR3 totals 17 residues. The germline V gene encodes CDR1 LNHNV and CDR2 YYDKDF (reference sequence). The CDR3 DNA sequence: TGTGCCACCAGCAGAGATCTGGATACAGGGGGCGATCAGCCCCAGCATTTT. Amino acids: CATSRDLDTGGDQPQHF.

In this sample, this clonotype turned up many times. V usage is TRBV30 and J usage is TRBJ1-5; a weak D match, TRBD1 (6 bases). Looked up from germline, CDR1 is GTSNPN and CDR2 is SVGIG (reference sequence). CDR3 length: 14 residues. Trimming pared 0 bases from V and 6 bases from J, leaving 12 bases between. The CDR3 nucleotides are TGTGCCTGGAGTGTACCACAGGGAGGTCAGCCCCAGCATTTT. Its translation is CAWSVPQGGQPQHF.

Ten or more counts support this clonotype. This chain uses TRBV2 with TRBJ2-3; 9 bases agree with TRBD1. The V and J ends lost 6 bases and 5 bases, in that order; junction bases with no gene match: 12. CDR1 SNHLY and CDR2 FYNNEI come from the germline V gene. This CDR3 is 16 amino acids long. This chain's CDR3 is CASRQGAFNAGDTQYF. The DNA of the CDR3 is TGTGCCAGCAGACAGGGGGCATTCAACGCCGGAGATACGCAGTATTTT.

Note on this clonotype: A much larger clone is a single base away; this may be a read error. The chain joins TRBV6-2 or TRBV6-3 to TRBJ1-2; 8 bases align to TRBD1. The CDR3 extends over 14 amino acids. Germline V gene sequence: CDR1 MNHEY, CDR2 SVGEGT. CDR3 coding DNA: TGTGCCAGCGCCGCGCCAGGGGGCTGGTATGGCTACGCCTTC. This translates into CASAAPGGWYGYAF.

This clonotype was seen ten or more times. The chain couples TRBV6-1 to TRBJ2-1; TRBD2 matches at 12 bases. The CDR3 runs 16 residues. The germline V gene has CDR1 MNHNS and CDR2 SASEGT. Unmatched junction bases numbered 8, after V lost 6 bases and J lost 5 bases. The CDR3 protein is CASSPLAGGPDNEQFF. In nucleotides, the CDR3 is TGTGCCAGCAGCCCCCTAGCGGGAGGGCCGGACAATGAGCAGTTCTTC.

This clonotype has at least ten counts. The V call is TRBV20-1, the J call TRBJ2-1; 8 bases line up with TRBD2. The J segment lost 0 bases and the V segment lost 6 bases, leaving 7 bases of the junction unmatched. This CDR3 comprises 15 residues. Germline values: CDR1 DFQATT, CDR2 SNEGSKA (reference sequence). DNA of the CDR3: TGCAGTGCCCGTACTAGCGGAAGCTCCTACAATGAGCAGTTCTTC. This translates into CSARTSGSSYNEQFF.

This clonotype was seen ten or more times. The rearrangement joins TRBV7-2 to TRBJ1-6; the match to TRBD1 covers 9 bases. Trimming removed 5 bases from V and 11 bases from J; junction bases left unmatched: 1. Germline lookup yields CDR1 SGHTA and CDR2 FQGNSA. The CDR3 is made up of 12 amino acids. The CDR3 region has the DNA TGTGCCAGCAGCAGGACAGGGGCACCCCTCCACTTT. Amino acids: CASSRTGAPLHF.

This clonotype was picked up many times. The chain uses TRBV12-3 or TRBV12-4 and TRBJ1-2; tentatively, D is TRBD1 (5 bases). The CDR3 is 14 amino acids. V lost 5 bases and J 7 bases, leaving 17 bases between the germline ends. CDR3 sequence (DNA): TGTGCCAGCAGTAGCAACAGGATCAGTAGTGGCTACACCTTC. Protein product: CASSSNRISSGYTF.

This clonotype was recorded many times. V is TRBV20-1 and J is TRBJ1-2, with D unclear. Germline V gene data show CDR1 as DFQATT and CDR2 as SNEGSKA (reference sequence). This CDR3 region has 13 residues. V was cut by 8 bases and J by 2 bases, with 15 bases left in between. CDR3 residues: CSTDGRENYGYTF. In DNA, the CDR3 is TGCAGTACCGACGGACGGGAGAACTATGGCTACACCTTC.

This clonotype was seen many times. The rearrangement uses TRBV2 and TRBJ2-7, with TRBD1 identical over 10 bases. The trim removed 3 bases at V and 5 bases at J, leaving 4 bases unmatched. Germline loops: CDR1 SNHLY, CDR2 FYNNEI. This CDR3 region has 14 residues. The CDR3 DNA reads as TGTGCCAGCAGTGAGGGACAGGGGCTCGACGAGCAGTACTTC. Its translation: CASSEGQGLDEQYF. Drawing the rest from reference TRBV2 and TRBJ2-7, the complete variable domain is EPEVTQTPSHQVTQMGQEVILRCVPISNHLYFYWYRQILGQKVEFLVSFYNNEISEKSEIFDDQFSVERPDGSNFTLKIRSTKLEDSAMYFCASSEGQGLDEQYFGPGTRLTVT.

This clonotype was seen many times. The germline gene is not matched at one end of the junction; a read error may be the cause. This sequence joins TRBV29-1 and TRBJ2-4; D is undetermined. The CDR3 spans 14 residues. Germline loops: CDR1 SQVTM, CDR2 ANQGSEA. The CDR3 loop reads CSVEETRAQNIQYF. The CDR3 DNA sequence: TGCAGCGTTGAAGAGACCAGAGCCCAAAACATTCAGTACTTC.

This clonotype was counted many times. This chain links TRBV2 with TRBJ2-7; D is undetermined. The CDR3 contains 13 residues. V shed 3 bases and J shed 1 base, with 7 bases lying between them. CDR1 is SNHLY and CDR2 is FYNNEI in the germline V gene. The CDR3 sequence: CASSDRSSYEQYF. CDR3 bases: TGTGCCAGCAGTGATAGGTCTTCCTACGAGCAGTACTTC.

There are many counts of this clonotype. This chain connects TRBV28 to TRBJ2-3, with 8 positions matching TRBD1. V shed 5 bases, J shed 4 bases, and the junction held 11 bases outside the gene matches. The CDR3 has 16 amino acids. The V gene's germline CDR1 is MDHEN and CDR2 SYDVKM. The CDR3 DNA reads TGTGCCAGCAGTGGTGGGGCAGGGGGCTTATCAGATACGCAGTATTTT. Its protein is CASSGGAGGLSDTQYF.

In its sample, this clonotype was seen many times. The chain employs TRBV30 and TRBJ2-6, with a weak D call TRBD1 (6 bases). This CDR3 spans 18 amino acids. The germline V gene has CDR1 GTSNPN and CDR2 SVGIG (reference sequence). V was cut by 0 bases and J by 0 bases, with 15 bases left in between. The CDR3 DNA follows: TGTGCCTGGAGTGTACTGGGCAGGGGATACTCTGGGGCCAACGTCCTGACTTTC. Its translation: CAWSVLGRGYSGANVLTF.

This clonotype was counted at least ten times. DNA for the CDR3: TGTGCCTGGACCACCGGACACTGGGAAAAACTGTTTTTT. As protein: CAWTTGHWEKLFF. This sequence joins TRBV30 and TRBJ1-4, with TRBD1 as a possible D gene (5 bases). The V end was cut by 4 bases, the J end by 8 bases, with 14 bases between. The CDR3 has 13 amino acids. CDR1 is GTSNPN and CDR2 is SVGIG in the germline V gene (reference sequence).

Notes on this clonotype: A much larger clone lies a single base off, so this may be a read error. This chain connects TRBV11-3 to TRBJ2-2; perhaps TRBD1 as D (5 bases). Per the germline V gene, CDR1 is SGHNT and CDR2 is YENEEA. The CDR3 covers 15 residues. CDR3 in amino acids: CGSRTRGQNTGELFF. CDR3 sequence (DNA): TGTGGCAGCAGGACCCGAGGACAGAACACCGGGGAGCTGTTTTTT.

This sequence joins TRBV7-9 and TRBJ2-3, with 9 positions matching TRBD2. The CDR3 spans 15 residues. Germline V gene sequence: CDR1 SEHNR, CDR2 FQNEAQ (reference sequence). V gave up 5 bases and J gave up 4 bases; unmatched junction bases: 7. CDR3 region: CASSTLAGLADTQYF. In DNA form, the CDR3 reads TGTGCCAGCAGCACCCTAGCGGGATTGGCAGATACGCAGTATTTT.

This clonotype was observed at least ten times. This chain connects TRBV28 to TRBJ1-1; TRBD1 is a possible D gene (5 bases). The CDR3 is 15 amino acids. CDR1 is MDHEN, CDR2 SYDVKM, per germline. Trimming cost V 8 bases and J 4 bases, with 20 bases left between them. The CDR3 sequence is CASSSLGGGSTEAFF. The CDR3 bases are TGTGCCAGCTCCTCCTTGGGGGGGGGGAGCACTGAAGCTTTCTTT.

This clonotype was counted many times. The chain couples TRBV7-9 to TRBJ1-6, with 7 bases lining up with TRBD1. Germline V gene lookup returns CDR1 SEHNR and CDR2 FQNEAQ (reference sequence). This CDR3 has 18 residues. V was clipped by 5 bases and J by 9 bases; unmatched bases: 19. The CDR3 coding sequence is TGTGCCAGCAGCGTCAACAGGGGAGGGGTAACCTCGCTTTCACCCCTCCACTTT. Amino acids: CASSVNRGGVTSLSPLHF.

In its sample, this clonotype was seen many times. The chain has TRBV2 and TRBJ1-5, with D tentatively TRBD1 (6 bases). CDR1 and CDR2 from the germline V gene are SNHLY and FYNNEI. V lost 4 bases to trimming and J lost 5 bases, with 12 bases between them. The CDR3 consists of 14 residues. CDR3 sequence reads: CASSGISGDQPQHF. CDR3 nucleotides: TGTGCCAGCAGTGGGATTTCAGGGGATCAGCCCCAGCATTTT.

This chain links TRBV20-1 with TRBJ2-2, with 10 bases aligning to TRBD2. The CDR3 consists of 16 residues. Looked up from germline, CDR1 is DFQATT and CDR2 is SNEGSKA (reference sequence). V gave up 3 bases and J gave up 2 bases; unmatched junction bases: 6. The CDR3 DNA reads as TGCAGTGCTAGGGACAGGACTAGCGGAAACACCGGGGAGCTGTTTTTT. Its protein is CSARDRTSGNTGELFF.